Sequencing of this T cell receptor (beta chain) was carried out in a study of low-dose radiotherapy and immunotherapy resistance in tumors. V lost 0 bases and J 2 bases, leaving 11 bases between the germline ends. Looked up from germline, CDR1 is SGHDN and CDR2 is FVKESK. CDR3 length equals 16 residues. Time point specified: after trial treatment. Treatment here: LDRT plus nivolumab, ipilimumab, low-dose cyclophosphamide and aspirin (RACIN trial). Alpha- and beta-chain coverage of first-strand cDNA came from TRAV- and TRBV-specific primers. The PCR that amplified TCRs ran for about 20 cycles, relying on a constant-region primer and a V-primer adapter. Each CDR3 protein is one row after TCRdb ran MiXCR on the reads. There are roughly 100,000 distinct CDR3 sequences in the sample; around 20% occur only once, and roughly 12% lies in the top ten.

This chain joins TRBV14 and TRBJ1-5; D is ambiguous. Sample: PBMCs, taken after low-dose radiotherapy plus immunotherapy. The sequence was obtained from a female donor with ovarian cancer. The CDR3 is CASSQELGLGNQPQHF. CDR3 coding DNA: TGTGCCAGCAGCCAAGAATTGGGCCTGGGCAATCAGCCCCAGCATTTT.